This is a list of T cell receptor beta chains from one sample in a study of shared clonotypes between healthy human individuals. Generated by immunoSEQ multiplex PCR, the TCRdb table keeps only in-frame clones and is missing some. The table lists 660,000 or so clones, about 95% of them singletons. The sample comprised naive CD8+ T cells sorted from blood. These receptors all come from a woman aged 30 to 39 in good health. Both conserved end residues are part of each CDR3. A D gene is named only where the DNA matches it firmly. Expanded clones get a size class; other rows say once, few or many, or leave the size out.

v_call: TRBV5-6
d_call: NA
cdr3_length: 14
j_call: TRBJ2-7
clone_size: NA
cdr3_nt: TGTGCCAGCAGCGCCGGAGACTACTCCTACGAGCAGTACTTC
cdr3_aa: CASSAGDYSYEQYF

v_call: TRBV5-1
d_call: NA
cdr3_length: 14
j_call: TRBJ2-5
clone_size: NA
cdr3_nt: TGCGCCAGCAGCTTCTACACGGGGTCGGAGACCCAGTACTTC
cdr3_aa: CASSFYTGSETQYF

v_call: TRBV10-1
d_call: NA
cdr3_length: 15
j_call: TRBJ1-5
clone_size: NA
cdr3_nt: TGCGCCAGCAGTGAGAATCGGGGTTTTGGTCAGCCCCAGCATTTT
cdr3_aa: CASSENRGFGQPQHF

v_call: TRBV5-1
d_call: NA
cdr3_length: 15
j_call: TRBJ2-7
clone_size: NA
cdr3_nt: TGCGCCAGCAGCTTGGAGTTAGGGATCTCCTACGAGCAGTACTTC
cdr3_aa: CASSLELGISYEQYF

v_call: TRBV4-1
d_call: TRBD2
cdr3_length: 19
j_call: TRBJ2-1
clone_size: NA
cdr3_nt: TGCGCCAGCAGCCAAGAAGGGACTAGCGGGAGGGCCGTTCACAATGAGCAGTTCTTC
cdr3_aa: CASSQEGTSGRAVHNEQFF

v_call: TRBV23-1
d_call: NA
cdr3_length: 15
j_call: TRBJ1-2
clone_size: NA
cdr3_nt: TGCGCCAGGGTATCCGGTGCGAGATTTAACTATGGCTACACCTTC
cdr3_aa: CARVSGARFNYGYTF

v_call: TRBV21-1
d_call: NA
cdr3_length: 15
j_call: TRBJ1-4
clone_size: NA
cdr3_nt: TGTGCCAGCAGCAAGTCGGGAGAGACTAATGAAAAACTGTTTTTT
cdr3_aa: CASSKSGETNEKLFF

v_call: TRBV5-1
d_call: NA
cdr3_length: 16
j_call: TRBJ2-4
clone_size: once
cdr3_nt: TGCGCCAGCAGCTTGGCCGGGGGCCTAGCCAAAAACATTCAGTACTTC
cdr3_aa: CASSLAGGLAKNIQYF

v_call: TRBV2
d_call: TRBD2
cdr3_length: 16
j_call: TRBJ2-7
clone_size: NA
cdr3_nt: TGTGCCAGCAGTGGGGGAGCGGGAGGGTCGTCCTACGAGCAGTACTTC
cdr3_aa: CASSGGAGGSSYEQYF

v_call: TRBV10-1
d_call: TRBD1
cdr3_length: 14
j_call: TRBJ2-7
clone_size: NA
cdr3_nt: TGCGCCAGCAGCTCGGGGACAGAGGCCTACGAGCAGTACTTC
cdr3_aa: CASSSGTEAYEQYF

v_call: TRBV14
d_call: NA
cdr3_length: 15
j_call: TRBJ1-5
clone_size: NA
cdr3_nt: TGTGCCAGCAGCCAAGTGGGGTTTTGCAATCAGCCCCAGCATTTT
cdr3_aa: CASSQVGFCNQPQHF

v_call: TRBV14
d_call: TRBD2
cdr3_length: 15
j_call: TRBJ2-1
clone_size: NA
cdr3_nt: TGTGCCAGCAGCCTATGGGCTAGCGGGGACAATGAGCAGTTCTTC
cdr3_aa: CASSLWASGDNEQFF

v_call: TRBV4-1
d_call: TRBD1
cdr3_length: 15
j_call: TRBJ1-1
clone_size: NA
cdr3_nt: TGCGCCAGCAGCCAAAACCGGGACAGTTCCACTGAAGCTTTCTTT
cdr3_aa: CASSQNRDSSTEAFF

v_call: TRBV5-1
d_call: NA
cdr3_length: 16
j_call: TRBJ2-7
clone_size: NA
cdr3_nt: TGCGCCAGCAGCCCCGGGAGGGGGCGCTTCGTCTACGAGCAGTACTTC
cdr3_aa: CASSPGRGRFVYEQYF

v_call: TRBV6-1
d_call: NA
cdr3_length: 11
j_call: TRBJ1-5
clone_size: NA
cdr3_nt: TGTGCCAGCAGTGGAGGGGGGCCCCAGCATTTT
cdr3_aa: CASSGGGPQHF

v_call: TRBV23-1
d_call: NA
cdr3_length: 13
j_call: TRBJ2-7
clone_size: NA
cdr3_nt: TGCGCCAGCAGTCAATCCGCGGGGTGCGAGCAGTACTTC
cdr3_aa: CASSQSAGCEQYF

v_call: TRBV7-8
d_call: NA
cdr3_length: 16
j_call: TRBJ2-1
clone_size: NA
cdr3_nt: TGTGCCAGCAGCTCCACTCTTAGGGGGTTCTACAATGAGCAGTTCTTC
cdr3_aa: CASSSTLRGFYNEQFF

v_call: TRBV16
d_call: NA
cdr3_length: 14
j_call: TRBJ2-5
clone_size: NA
cdr3_nt: TGTGCCAGCAGCCAATCGTTGGACCAAGAGACCCAGTACTTC
cdr3_aa: CASSQSLDQETQYF

v_call: TRBV13
d_call: NA
cdr3_length: 13
j_call: TRBJ1-1
clone_size: NA
cdr3_nt: TGTGCCAGCAGCCTGGGACGTGGAACTGAAGCTTTCTTT
cdr3_aa: CASSLGRGTEAFF

v_call: TRBV2
d_call: NA
cdr3_length: 14
j_call: TRBJ2-1
clone_size: NA
cdr3_nt: TGTGCCAGCACCGAAGCAGGGGTCTGGAATGAGCAGTTCTTC
cdr3_aa: CASTEAGVWNEQFF

v_call: TRBV28
d_call: NA
cdr3_length: 15
j_call: TRBJ1-1
clone_size: NA
cdr3_nt: TGTGCCAGCAGTCTAACGACAGGTTGGAACACTGAAGCTTTCTTT
cdr3_aa: CASSLTTGWNTEAFF

v_call: TRBV19
d_call: NA
cdr3_length: 15
j_call: TRBJ2-1
clone_size: NA
cdr3_nt: TGTGCCAGTACAAACGGAGTAGCCCTAACCAATGAGCAGTTCTTC
cdr3_aa: CASTNGVALTNEQFF

v_call: TRBV6-5
d_call: NA
cdr3_length: 14
j_call: TRBJ1-6
clone_size: NA
cdr3_nt: TGTGCCAGCAGTTACGGGGGACTCGATTCACCCCTCCACTTT
cdr3_aa: CASSYGGLDSPLHF

v_call: TRBV30
d_call: NA
cdr3_length: 14
j_call: TRBJ2-1
clone_size: NA
cdr3_nt: TGTGCCTGGAGTGTCGCCGCCCCGTACAATGAGCAGTTCTTC
cdr3_aa: CAWSVAAPYNEQFF